These T cell receptor beta chains were read from a single sample in a study of OX40 agonist ivuxolimab in advanced cancers. Here immunoSEQ multiplex PCR was the method, and the copy in TCRdb shows in-frame clones only, minus some. Here the sample spans 53,000 or so clones, 60% to 80% being singletons. Here the sequenced sample was CD4+ or CD8+ T cells sorted from blood, taken in a trial of the OX40 agonist ivuxolimab. The source is an adult with an advanced solid tumor such as melanoma, head and neck, liver or kidney cancer. The conserved cysteine and the conserved F or W are not part of the CDR3 here. A D gene is named only where the DNA matches it firmly. Size values are once, few and many counts, or a class for expanded clones, and some rows have none.

TRBJ2-2,TRBV5-4,.,once,ASSLGQGRDTGELF
TRBJ1-1,TRBV28,.,.,ASSFDRLVAF
TRBJ2-5,TRBV7-2,.,.,ASSRILEGQETQY
TRBJ1-2,TRBV29-1,.,.,SVREEGTRGYT
TRBJ1-1,TRBV7-9,.,few,ASSLITEAF
TRBJ1-6,TRBV6-1,.,.,ASRYRDTSPLH
TRBJ1-1,TRBV9,.,.,ASQEVRGTEAF
TRBJ2-2,TRBV7-2,.,.,ASSLSGGFANTGELF
TRBJ1-2,TRBV7-2,.,.,ASSPQGRTYWGYT
TRBJ1-2,TRBV4-1,.,.,ASSQDQSNYGYT
TRBJ1-5,TRBV2,.,.,ASSVESTQH
TRBJ1-5,TRBV4-2,.,.,ASSQDRGQPQH
TRBJ2-1,TRBV11-3,TRBD1,.,ASSPTGGLYNEQF
TRBJ2-3,TRBV5-4,.,.,ASSLGRDTDTQY
TRBJ1-5,TRBV7-2,.,.,ASRGQLNQPQH
TRBJ2-5,TRBV5-1,TRBD2,once,ASSLSQTSGGQETQY
TRBJ2-7,TRBV7-2,.,few,ASSSGGDFNEQY
TRBJ2-7,TRBV5-5,TRBD1,.,ASSLGRGQFSEQY
TRBJ1-5,TRBV28,.,.,ASSLGGSNQPQH
TRBJ2-1,TRBV5-1,.,.,ASSLVLEPNEQF
TRBJ1-2,TRBV19,TRBD1,.,ASSWDRVTYGYT
TRBJ2-1,TRBV5-4,TRBD2,.,ASSLPGGGNEQF
TRBJ2-1,TRBV10-1,.,.,ASSEVRSSYNEQF
TRBJ2-3,TRBV11-2,.,.,ASSLSSADTQY
TRBJ1-2,TRBV5-8,.,.,ASSFTRTWTVPLDGYT
TRBJ2-7,TRBV30,.,few,AWSPLSYEQY
TRBJ1-1,TRBV28,TRBD1,.,ASRPSTGFRGAF
TRBJ1-6,TRBV6-5,.,.,ASSYGRFQPKSPLH
TRBJ1-5,TRBV27,TRBD1,.,ASSFRTGGNQPQH
TRBJ1-5,TRBV7-9,.,few,ASSLAGADHKAQH
TRBJ1-2,TRBV30,.,.,ACRVRAQDYGYT
TRBJ2-7,TRBV5-1,.,.,ASSFPGEQY
TRBJ2-2,TRBV2,.,few,ASNQQGRTGELF
TRBJ2-3,TRBV9,.,many,ASSVVVSGPQY
TRBJ1-6,TRBV10-3,.,.,AISELSSYNSPLH
TRBJ2-3,TRBV6-5,.,few,ASSPSLYLQY
TRBJ2-1,TRBV19,.,.,ASRGGQISYNEQF
TRBJ2-1,TRBV7-9,TRBD2,.,ASSLIAGGSYNEQF
TRBJ1-5,TRBV19,TRBD1,medium-sized,ASRFTGVGQPQH
TRBJ2-7,TRBV6-5,.,.,ASSPDTSTYEQY
TRBJ1-1,TRBV14,.,.,ASSQGVHTEAF
TRBJ1-2,TRBV28,TRBD1,.,ASSLSGTGQGGYT
TRBJ1-5,TRBV5-1,.,.,ASSLSGPQPQH
TRBJ2-2,TRBV9,TRBD2,.,ASSPGGKGGNTGELF